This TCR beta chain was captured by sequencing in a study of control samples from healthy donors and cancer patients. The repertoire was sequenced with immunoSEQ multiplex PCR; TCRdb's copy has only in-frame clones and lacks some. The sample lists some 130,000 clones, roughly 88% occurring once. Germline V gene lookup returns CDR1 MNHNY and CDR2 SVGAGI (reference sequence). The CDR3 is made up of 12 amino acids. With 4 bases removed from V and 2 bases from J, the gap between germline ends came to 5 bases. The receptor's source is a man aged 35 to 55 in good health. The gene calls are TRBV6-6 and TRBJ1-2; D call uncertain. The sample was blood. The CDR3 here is CASSLGNYGYTF. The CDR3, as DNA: TGTGCCAGCAGTTTGGGGAACTATGGCTACACCTTC.